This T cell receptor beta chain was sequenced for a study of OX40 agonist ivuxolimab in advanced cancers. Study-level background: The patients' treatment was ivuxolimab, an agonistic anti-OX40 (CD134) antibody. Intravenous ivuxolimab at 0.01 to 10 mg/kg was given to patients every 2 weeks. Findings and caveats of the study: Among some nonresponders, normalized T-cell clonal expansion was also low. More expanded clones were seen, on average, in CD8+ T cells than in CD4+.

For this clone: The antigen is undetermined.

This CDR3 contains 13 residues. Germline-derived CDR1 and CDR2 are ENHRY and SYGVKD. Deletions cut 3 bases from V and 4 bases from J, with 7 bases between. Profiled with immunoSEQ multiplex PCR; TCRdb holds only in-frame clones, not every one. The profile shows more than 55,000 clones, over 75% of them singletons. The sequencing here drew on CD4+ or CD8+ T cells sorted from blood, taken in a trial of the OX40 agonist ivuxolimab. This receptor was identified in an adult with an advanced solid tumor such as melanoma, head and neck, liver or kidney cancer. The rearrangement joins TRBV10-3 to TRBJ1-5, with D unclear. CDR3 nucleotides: TGTGCCATCAGTGAACAGAAGAATCAGCCCCAGCATTTT. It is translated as CAISEQKNQPQHF.